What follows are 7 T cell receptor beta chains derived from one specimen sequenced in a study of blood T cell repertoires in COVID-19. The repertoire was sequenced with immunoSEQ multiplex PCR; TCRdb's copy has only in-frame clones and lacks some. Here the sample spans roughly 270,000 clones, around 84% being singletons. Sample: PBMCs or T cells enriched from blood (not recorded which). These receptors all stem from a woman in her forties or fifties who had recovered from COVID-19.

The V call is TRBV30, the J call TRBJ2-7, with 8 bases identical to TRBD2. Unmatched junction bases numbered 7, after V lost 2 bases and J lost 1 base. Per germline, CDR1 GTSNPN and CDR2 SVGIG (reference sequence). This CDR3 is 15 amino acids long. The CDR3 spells CAWSSLTSDSYEQYF. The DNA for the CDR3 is TGTGCCTGGAGTTCCTTGACTAGCGATTCCTACGAGCAGTACTTC.

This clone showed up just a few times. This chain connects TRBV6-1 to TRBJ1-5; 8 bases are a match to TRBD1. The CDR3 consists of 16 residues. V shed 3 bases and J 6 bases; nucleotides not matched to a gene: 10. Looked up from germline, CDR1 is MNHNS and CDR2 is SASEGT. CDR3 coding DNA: TGTGCCAGCAGTGATAACTTGCCAGGGGGCCTTCAGCCCCAGCATTTT. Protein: CASSDNLPGGLQPQHF.

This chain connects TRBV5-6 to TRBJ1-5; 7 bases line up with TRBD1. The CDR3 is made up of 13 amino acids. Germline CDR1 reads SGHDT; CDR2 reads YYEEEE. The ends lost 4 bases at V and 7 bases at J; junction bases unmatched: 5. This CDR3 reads CASSPTGQQPQHF. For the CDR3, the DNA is TGTGCCAGCAGCCCGACAGGGCAACAGCCCCAGCATTTT.

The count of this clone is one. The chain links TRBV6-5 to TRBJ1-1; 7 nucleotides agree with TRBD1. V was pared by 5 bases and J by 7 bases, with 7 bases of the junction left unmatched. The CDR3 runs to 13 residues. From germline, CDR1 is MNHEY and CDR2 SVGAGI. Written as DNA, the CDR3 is TGTGCCAGCAGTAAGACAGGGAGTAATGAAGCTTTCTTT. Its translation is CASSKTGSNEAFF.

This CDR3 is CASSLTGSGNTIYF. CDR3 DNA sequence: TGTGCCAGCAGTTTAACAGGGTCAGGAAACACCATATATTTT. J is TRBJ1-3 and V is TRBV27; perhaps TRBD1 as D (6 bases). The germline V gene has CDR1 MNHEY and CDR2 SMNVEV (reference sequence). V was clipped by 2 bases and J by 4 bases, with 9 bases between them. The CDR3 runs 14 residues.

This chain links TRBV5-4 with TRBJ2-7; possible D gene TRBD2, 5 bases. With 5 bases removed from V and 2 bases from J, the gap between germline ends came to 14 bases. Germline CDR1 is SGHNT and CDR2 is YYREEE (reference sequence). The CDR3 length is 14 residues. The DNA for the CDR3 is TGTGCCAGCAGAGCGGCAGGCAGGACCTACGAGCAGTACTTC. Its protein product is CASRAAGRTYEQYF.

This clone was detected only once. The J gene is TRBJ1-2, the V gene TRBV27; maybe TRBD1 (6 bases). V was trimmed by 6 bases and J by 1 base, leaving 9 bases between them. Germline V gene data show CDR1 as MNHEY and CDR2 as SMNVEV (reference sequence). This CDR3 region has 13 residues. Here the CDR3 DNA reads TGTGCCAGCAGCGCAGGGGTTAACTATGGCTACACCTTC. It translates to CASSAGVNYGYTF.